This T cell receptor beta chain is from a study of fetal regulatory T cell absence and autoimmunity. General study findings and limits: Pancreas TCRs were oligoclonally enriched versus cord blood, some clones over 85-fold. In IPEX, the enrichment was taken to support antigen-driven autoimmunity before birth.

Assay used: immunoSEQ multiplex PCR; TCRdb lists only in-frame clones, some missing. The sample records 46,000 or so clones, about 80% being singletons. The length of the CDR3 is 15 residues. V lost 4 bases and J lost 1, with 13 bases in between. Germline V gene sequence: CDR1 SGHDN, CDR2 FVKESK. Comment on this clone: Its specificity is not known.

Material for sequencing was cord blood. This chain links TRBV14 with TRBJ1-1; TRBD1 might be the D (5 bases). The receptor's source is a newborn boy with IPEX syndrome. The CDR3 reads CASSPPGSRNTEAFF. The CDR3 DNA sequence: TGTGCCAGCAGCCCCCCAGGGTCACGGAACACTGAAGCTTTCTTT.